This T cell receptor (beta chain) originates from a study of beta chain features in type 1 diabetes. cDNA synthesis used the whole RNA isolate, giving expressed TCRB sequences. Method: immunoSEQ multiplex PCR; TCRdb's copy keeps in-frame clones and lacks some. Altogether about 340,000 clones are present, around 9% being singletons, with the ten largest covering 0.9% to 1.1%. The CDR3 loop spans 15 amino acids. V was cut by 4 bases and J by 4 bases, with 16 bases left in between. Germline CDR1 SGHAT, CDR2 FQNNGV. The sample holds many counts of this clone. Antigen: not known. Study outcomes and limitations: The study found moderately but significantly shorter TCRB CDR3s in all four CD4+ subsets of Type 1 diabetes patients.

Purities in excess of 95% were seen in all sorted populations. The sequencing input was central memory CD4+ T cells from blood. The sequence derives from a man aged 30 to 39 with type 1 diabetes. The rearrangement uses TRBV11-2 and TRBJ1-2; no clear D. The CDR3 DNA reads as TGTGCCAGCAGCTCCCTTTTTAAGGGTGGCTATGGCTACACCTTC. This sequence encodes CASSSLFKGGYGYTF. The complete variable domain, with remaining parts taken from reference TRBV11-2 and TRBJ1-2, reads EAGVAQSPRYKIIEKRQSVAFWCNPISGHATLYWYQQILGQGPKLLIQFQNNGVVDDSQLPKDRFSAERLKGVDSTLKIQPAKLEDSAVYLCASSSLFKGGYGYTFGSGTRLTVV.